Below, 25 T cell receptor beta chains from the same sample are listed, as sequenced in a study of blood T cell repertoires in COVID-19. TCRdb's copy holds only in-frame clones and misses some; the assay was immunoSEQ multiplex PCR. The table shows 50,000 to 80,000 clones, with 88% occurring only once. Material for sequencing was peripheral blood. The receptors were gathered from a woman in her sixties or seventies with COVID-19, enrolled during active disease.

This chain links TRBV25-1 with TRBJ1-2; 8 bases are shared with TRBD1. Germline CDR1 MGHDK, CDR2 SYGVNS. The CDR3 length is 13 residues. V trimming: 5 bases; J trimming: 3 bases; junction bases outside the gene matches: 2. This CDR3 reads CASSQTGDYGYTF. CDR3 coding DNA: TGTGCCAGCAGTCAGACAGGGGACTATGGCTACACCTTC.

In DNA, the CDR3 is TGTGCCAGCAGTCTACCCTTTCTATATGAAAAACTGTTTTTT. Its protein product is CASSLPFLYEKLFF. The rearrangement links TRBV2 to TRBJ1-4; D not certain. CDR1 SNHLY and CDR2 FYNNEI come from the germline V gene. CDR3 length equals 14 residues. Trimming took off 5 bases at V and 6 bases at J, with 13 bases between the two ends.

The chain recombines TRBV19 with TRBJ1-2; 7 bases fit TRBD1. This CDR3 is built from 11 residues. V shed 9 bases and J 4 bases; nucleotides not matched to a gene: 2. CDR1 and CDR2 from the germline V gene are LNHDA and SQIVND (reference sequence). CDR3: CARRQGYGYTF. CDR3 in DNA: TGTGCCAGAAGACAGGGCTATGGCTACACCTTC. Together with reference TRBV19 and TRBJ1-2, the CDR3 gives the full variable domain: DGGITQSPKYLFRKEGQNVTLSCEQNLNHDAMYWYRQDPGQGLRLIYYSQIVNDFQKGDIAEGYSVSREKKESFPLTVTSAQKNPTAFYLCARRQGYGYTFGSGTRLTVV.

The chain links TRBV28 to TRBJ1-5; D is uncertain. The length of the CDR3 is 16 residues. The germline V gene encodes CDR1 MDHEN and CDR2 SYDVKM. V lost 4 bases and J 2 bases, leaving 15 bases between the germline ends. Here the CDR3 reads CASSSTSGSRNQPQHF. The CDR3 region has the DNA TGTGCCAGCAGTTCAACCTCGGGGAGTCGCAATCAGCCCCAGCATTTT.

V and J are TRBV28 and TRBJ1-3; D possibly corresponds to TRBD1 (5 bases). CDR1 MDHEN and CDR2 SYDVKM come from the germline V gene. The CDR3 totals 14 residues. Trimming cost V 3 bases and J 4 bases, with 10 bases left between them. The chain's CDR3 is CASSFAGVGNTIYF. The CDR3 DNA reads TGTGCCAGCAGTTTCGCGGGGGTCGGAAACACCATATATTTT.

The chain combines TRBV7-9 with TRBJ2-7, with 12 bases fitting TRBD2. The CDR3 contains 19 residues. Germline values: CDR1 SEHNR, CDR2 FQNEAQ (reference sequence). Trimming cost V 3 bases and J 0 bases; bases outside gene matches: 12. This CDR3 reads CASSLLASGRVPFSYEQYF. The CDR3 coding sequence is TGTGCCAGCAGCTTGCTGGCTAGCGGGAGGGTCCCGTTCTCCTACGAGCAGTACTTC.

The chain carries TRBV6-2 or TRBV6-3 and TRBJ2-5, with D unclear. The V end lost 3 bases, the J end lost 5 bases, and 19 bases lay between the germline ends. This CDR3 contains 16 residues. CDR1 is MNHEY and CDR2 is SVGEGT in the germline V gene. The CDR3, as DNA: TGTGCCAGCAGTTATTCGGCAGGTCAAACTTGGGAGACCCAGTACTTC. Protein sequence: CASSYSAGQTWETQYF.

The chain carries TRBV11-3 and TRBJ1-6; TRBD1 might be the D (6 bases). V gave up 6 bases and J gave up 2 bases, with 11 bases separating them. Germline V gene sequence: CDR1 SGHNT, CDR2 YENEEA. The CDR3 runs to 15 residues. This chain's CDR3 is CASSRRGTYNSPLHF. For the CDR3, the DNA is TGTGCCAGCAGTCGAAGGGGGACCTATAATTCACCCCTCCACTTT. Together with reference TRBV11-3 and TRBJ1-6, the CDR3 gives the full variable domain: EAGVVQSPRYKIIEKKQPVAFWCNPISGHNTLYWYLQNLGQGPELLIRYENEEAVDDSQLPKDRFSAERLKGVDSTLKIQPAELGDSAVYLCASSRRGTYNSPLHFGNGTRLTVT.

As DNA, the CDR3 is TGCGCCAGCAGCTTGTCGGGGGGCCGGAATTCACCCCTCCACTTT. It translates to CASSLSGGRNSPLHF. The rearrangement links TRBV5-1 to TRBJ1-6, with D possibly being TRBD1 (6 bases). The CDR3 runs to 15 residues. Germline CDR1 and CDR2: SGHRS and YFSETQ. Trimming left V 1 base short and J 7 bases short, with 12 bases between.

CDR3 coding DNA: TGTGCCAGCCTGGGACTAGCGGGAGGAAATGAGCAGTTCTTC. It specifies CASLGLAGGNEQFF. The chain employs TRBV27 and TRBJ2-1, with 15 positions matching TRBD2. CDR1 MNHEY and CDR2 SMNVEV come from the germline V gene (reference sequence). This CDR3 is 14 amino acids long. J lost 7 bases, V lost 8 bases, and 3 bases had no gene match.

This rearrangement joins TRBV4-3 to TRBJ2-5, with a weak D call TRBD2 (6 bases). This CDR3 contains 16 residues. Germline V gene data show CDR1 as LGHNA and CDR2 as YSLEER. Between the trimmed V and J ends, which lost 0 bases and 5 bases, there was a span of 16 bases. The CDR3 bases are TGCGCCAGCAGCCAAGATCGTGGTGGGGGGTGGGAGACCCAGTACTTC. This translates into CASSQDRGGGWETQYF.

V is TRBV15 and J is TRBJ2-7; 9 bases are shared with TRBD1. Germline V gene sequence: CDR1 LNHNV, CDR2 YYDKDF (reference sequence). V lost 0 bases to trimming and J lost 7 bases; unmatched junction nucleotides: 10. CDR3 length equals 16 residues. The CDR3 sequence: CATSREGQGLGGEQYF. CDR3 DNA sequence: TGTGCCACCAGCAGAGAAGGACAGGGGTTAGGGGGAGAGCAGTACTTC.

The rearrangement uses TRBV7-9 and TRBJ2-2, with D possibly TRBD1 on 6 matching bases. Germline CDR1 is SEHNR and CDR2 is FQNEAQ (reference sequence). The CDR3 is made up of 14 amino acids. V was pared by 5 bases and J by 4 bases, with 11 bases between. This chain's CDR3 is CASSPTGSTGELFF. CDR3 in DNA: TGTGCCAGCAGCCCAACAGGGTCCACCGGGGAGCTGTTTTTT.

V usage is TRBV7-2 and J usage is TRBJ2-1; a weak D match, TRBD1 (6 bases). CDR1 is SGHTA and CDR2 is FQGNSA in the germline V gene. The CDR3 has 14 residues. The ends were cut back, 5 bases at V and 7 bases at J, with 15 bases in the middle. In nucleotides, the CDR3 is TGTGCCAGCAGCCTACAGCGAGGGGGAAATGAGCAGTTCTTC. Residues: CASSLQRGGNEQFF.

This clone was counted once. The rearrangement uses TRBV10-1 and TRBJ2-7; the match to TRBD1 covers 7 bases. J gave up 7 bases and V 5 bases, and 8 bases lay outside the gene matches. There are 13 residues in the CDR3. Germline V CDR1 and CDR2: WNHNN, SYGVQD (reference sequence). CDR3 nucleotide sequence: TGCGCCAGCAGTAATCTACCACAGGGGGAGCAGTACTTC. It specifies CASSNLPQGEQYF.

The V and J genes are TRBV6-1 and TRBJ1-2; 7 bases are shared with TRBD1. V lost 8 bases to trimming and J lost 4 bases; unmatched junction nucleotides: 7. This CDR3 region has 13 residues. Germline CDR1 is MNHNS and CDR2 is SASEGT. Here the CDR3 DNA reads TGTGCCAGCGAGACGACAGGGTCCTATGGCTACACCTTC. This gives the protein CASETTGSYGYTF.

The chain carries TRBV10-3 and TRBJ1-2; TRBD1 aligns across 12 bases. The germline V gene has CDR1 ENHRY and CDR2 SYGVKD. V lost 6 bases and J lost 8; bases outside the gene matches: 7. CDR3 length equals 14 residues. In DNA, the CDR3 is TGTGCCATCAGCCCCGGGACAGGGGGCGGGGGCTACACCTTC. Its translation: CAISPGTGGGGYTF.

The chain has TRBV5-1 and TRBJ2-7, with 11 bases aligning to TRBD1. V was clipped by 4 bases and J by 5 bases; unmatched bases: 8. This CDR3 is built from 15 residues. Germline V gives CDR1 SGHRS, CDR2 YFSETQ. CDR3 coding DNA: TGCGCCAGCAGCCCGGGCGGGACAGGGGGAAACGAGCAGTACTTC. Amino acid sequence: CASSPGGTGGNEQYF. Supplemented by reference TRBV5-1 and TRBJ2-7, the full variable domain reads KAGVTQTPRYLIKTRGQQVTLSCSPISGHRSVSWYQQTPGQGLQFLFEYFSETQRNKGNFPGRFSGRQFSNSRSEMNVSTLELGDSALYLCASSPGGTGGNEQYFGPGTRLTVT.

The chain joins TRBV27 to TRBJ1-6; 7 nucleotides match TRBD1. After removal of 8 bases from V and 3 bases from J, the junction contained 10 bases not matched to a gene. The CDR3 is made up of 16 amino acids. Germline CDR1 MNHEY, CDR2 SMNVEV (reference sequence). The CDR3 sequence: CASRSNRGGYNSPLHF. In nucleotides, the CDR3 is TGTGCCAGCCGTTCCAACAGGGGAGGCTATAATTCACCCCTCCACTTT.

The genes are TRBV6-2 or TRBV6-3 and TRBJ2-5, with 11 bases matching TRBD1. The CDR3 consists of 15 residues. The trim removed 4 bases at V and 4 bases at J, leaving 5 bases unmatched. Germline CDR1 is MNHEY and CDR2 is SVGEGT. The CDR3 protein is CASSSGTGGGETQYF. DNA of the CDR3: TGTGCCAGCAGTTCCGGGACAGGGGGAGGAGAGACCCAGTACTTC.

The V gene is TRBV2, the J gene TRBJ2-5; 8 bases map to TRBD1. CDR1 and CDR2 (germline): SNHLY, FYNNEI. The ends lost 6 bases at V and 5 bases at J; junction bases unmatched: 8. The CDR3 covers 14 residues. The CDR3 reads CASSGQGGRETQYF. Written as DNA, the CDR3 is TGTGCCAGCAGCGGACAGGGAGGACGGGAGACCCAGTACTTC.

This chain uses TRBV4-2 with TRBJ1-3; D perhaps matches TRBD1 (5 bases). The CDR3 totals 15 residues. The V end was cut by 1 base, the J end by 2 bases, with 9 bases between. The germline V gene has CDR1 LGHNA and CDR2 YNFKEQ. CDR3 amino acids: CASSQGRGTGNTIYF. In DNA form, the CDR3 reads TGTGCCAGCAGCCAAGGGCGGGGGACTGGAAACACCATATATTTT.

The genes are TRBV7-2 and TRBJ2-2; a possible D gene is TRBD2 (7 bases). The germline CDR1 and CDR2 sequences are SGHTA and FQGNSA. The CDR3 extends over 14 amino acids. The CDR3 bases are TGTGGCGGGGGCCGGCAGGCCTTCACCGGGGAGCTGTTTTTT. Encoded protein: CGGGRQAFTGELFF.

The rearrangement joins TRBV28 to TRBJ2-5; D is possibly TRBD2 (5 bases). This CDR3 is built from 14 residues. Germline CDR1 and CDR2: MDHEN and SYDVKM. V was shortened by 4 bases and J by 7 bases, with 16 bases between the two germline ends. CDR3 coding DNA: TGTGCCAGCAGTTCCCTGGACCCTCGGGGGACCCAGTACTTC. Protein sequence: CASSSLDPRGTQYF. The full variable domain, with the rest looked up from reference TRBV28 and TRBJ2-5, is DVKVTQSSRYLVKRTGEKVFLECVQDMDHENMFWYRQDPGLGLRLIYFSYDVKMKEKGDIPEGYSVSREKKERFSLILESASTNQTSMYLCASSSLDPRGTQYFGPGTRLLVL.

The chain has TRBV6-2 or TRBV6-3 and TRBJ1-4, with 10 nucleotides matching TRBD1. Germline loops: CDR1 MNHEY, CDR2 SVGEGT. The CDR3 spans 19 residues. V shed 2 bases and J 5 bases; nucleotides not matched to a gene: 14. The CDR3 protein is CASSYLTGGVMRDNEKLFF. The CDR3 DNA sequence: TGTGCCAGCAGTTACCTGACAGGGGGCGTTATGAGGGACAATGAAAAACTGTTTTTT.